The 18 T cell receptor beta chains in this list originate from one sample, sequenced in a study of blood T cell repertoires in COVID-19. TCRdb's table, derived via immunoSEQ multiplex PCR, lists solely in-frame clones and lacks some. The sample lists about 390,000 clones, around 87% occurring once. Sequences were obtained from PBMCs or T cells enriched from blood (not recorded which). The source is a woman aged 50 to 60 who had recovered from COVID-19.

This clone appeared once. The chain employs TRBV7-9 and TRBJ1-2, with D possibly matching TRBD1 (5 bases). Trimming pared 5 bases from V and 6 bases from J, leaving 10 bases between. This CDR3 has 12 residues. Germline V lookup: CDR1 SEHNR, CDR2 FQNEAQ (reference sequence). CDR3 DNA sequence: TGTGCCAGCAGCCAAGGACACGATGGCTACACCTTC. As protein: CASSQGHDGYTF.

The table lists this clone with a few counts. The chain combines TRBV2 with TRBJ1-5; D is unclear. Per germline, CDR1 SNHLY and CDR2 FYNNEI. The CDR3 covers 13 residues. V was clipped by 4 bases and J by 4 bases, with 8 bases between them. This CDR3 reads CASSGAENQPQHF. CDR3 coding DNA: TGTGCCAGCAGTGGGGCAGAGAATCAGCCCCAGCATTTT.

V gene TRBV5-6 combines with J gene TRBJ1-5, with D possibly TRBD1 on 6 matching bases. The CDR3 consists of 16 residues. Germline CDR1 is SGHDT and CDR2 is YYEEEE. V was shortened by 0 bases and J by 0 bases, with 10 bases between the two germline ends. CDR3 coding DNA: TGTGCCAGCAGCTTGGGCAGGGGCCTTAGCAATCAGCCCCAGCATTTT. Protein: CASSLGRGLSNQPQHF.

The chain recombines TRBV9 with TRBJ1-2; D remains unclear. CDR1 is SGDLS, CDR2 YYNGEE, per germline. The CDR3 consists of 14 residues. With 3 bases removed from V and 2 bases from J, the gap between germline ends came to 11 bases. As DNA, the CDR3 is TGTGCCAGCAGCGCCCAGACATTGAACTATGGCTACACCTTC. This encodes CASSAQTLNYGYTF.

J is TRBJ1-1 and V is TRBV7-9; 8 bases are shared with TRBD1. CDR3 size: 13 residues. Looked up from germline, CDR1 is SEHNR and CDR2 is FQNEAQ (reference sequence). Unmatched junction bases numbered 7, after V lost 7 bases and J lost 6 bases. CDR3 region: CASTRQGRAEAFF. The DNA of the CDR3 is TGTGCCAGCACCCGACAGGGGCGAGCTGAAGCTTTCTTT.

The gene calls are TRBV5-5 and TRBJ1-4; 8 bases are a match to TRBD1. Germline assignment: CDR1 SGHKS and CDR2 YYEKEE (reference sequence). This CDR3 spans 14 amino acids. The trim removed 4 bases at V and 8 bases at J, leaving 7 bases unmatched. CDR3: CASSQGQVWEKLFF. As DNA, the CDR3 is TGTGCCAGCAGCCAGGGACAGGTTTGGGAAAAACTGTTTTTT.

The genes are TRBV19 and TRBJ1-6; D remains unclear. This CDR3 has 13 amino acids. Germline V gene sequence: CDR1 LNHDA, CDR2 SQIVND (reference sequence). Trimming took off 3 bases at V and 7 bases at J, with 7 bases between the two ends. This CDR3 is CASSIAENSPLHF. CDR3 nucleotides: TGTGCCAGTAGTATTGCGGAAAATTCACCCCTCCACTTT. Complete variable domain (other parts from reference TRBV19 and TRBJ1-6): DGGITQSPKYLFRKEGQNVTLSCEQNLNHDAMYWYRQDPGQGLRLIYYSQIVNDFQKGDIAEGYSVSREKKESFPLTVTSAQKNPTAFYLCASSIAENSPLHFGNGTRLTVT.

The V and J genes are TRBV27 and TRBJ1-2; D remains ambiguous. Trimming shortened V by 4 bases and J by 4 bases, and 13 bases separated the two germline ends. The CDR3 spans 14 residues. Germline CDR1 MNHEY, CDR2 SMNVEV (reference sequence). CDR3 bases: TGTGCCAGCAGTTCCCACGGGTTTCCCTATGGCTACACCTTC. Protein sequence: CASSSHGFPYGYTF.

CDR3 amino acids: CASAVGENTEAFF. The CDR3 nucleotides read TGTGCCAGCGCTGTTGGAGAGAACACTGAAGCTTTCTTT. This sequence joins TRBV5-8 and TRBJ1-1; D uncertain. CDR1 SGHTS and CDR2 YDEGEE come from the germline V gene. The CDR3 has 13 amino acids. Trimming left V 7 bases short and J 1 base short, with 11 bases between.

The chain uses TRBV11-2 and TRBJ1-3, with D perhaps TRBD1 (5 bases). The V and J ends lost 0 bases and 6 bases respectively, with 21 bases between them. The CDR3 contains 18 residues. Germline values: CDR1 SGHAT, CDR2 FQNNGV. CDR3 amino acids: CASSLDLGQLQAQNTIYF. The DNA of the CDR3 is TGTGCCAGCAGCTTAGATCTGGGGCAACTCCAAGCCCAAAACACCATATATTTT.

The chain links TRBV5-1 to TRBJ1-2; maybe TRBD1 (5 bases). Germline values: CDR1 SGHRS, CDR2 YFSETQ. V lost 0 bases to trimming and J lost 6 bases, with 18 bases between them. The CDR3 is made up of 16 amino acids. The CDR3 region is CASSLAVSGGGNGYTF. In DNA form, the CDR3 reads TGCGCCAGCAGCTTGGCAGTTTCCGGGGGTGGCAATGGCTACACCTTC.

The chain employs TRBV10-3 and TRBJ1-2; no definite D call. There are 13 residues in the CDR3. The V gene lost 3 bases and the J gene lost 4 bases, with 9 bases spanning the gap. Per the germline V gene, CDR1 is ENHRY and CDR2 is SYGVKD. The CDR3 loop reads CAISEREAYGYTF. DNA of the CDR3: TGTGCCATCAGTGAAAGGGAGGCCTATGGCTACACCTTC.

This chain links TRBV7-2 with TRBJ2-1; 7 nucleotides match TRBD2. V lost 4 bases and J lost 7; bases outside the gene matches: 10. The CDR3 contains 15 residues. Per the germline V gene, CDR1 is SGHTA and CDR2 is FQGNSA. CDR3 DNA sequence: TGTGCCAGCAGCTCCAGCGGGGCATTGGGGAATGAGCAGTTCTTC. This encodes CASSSSGALGNEQFF.

CDR3 region: CASSWTSGGLKRTDTQYF. In DNA form, the CDR3 reads TGTGCCAGCAGTTGGACTAGCGGGGGGCTGAAGCGCACAGATACGCAGTATTTT. The rearrangement links TRBV2 to TRBJ2-3, with 14 positions matching TRBD2. The germline CDR1 and CDR2 sequences are SNHLY and FYNNEI. V lost 5 bases to trimming and J lost 1 base; unmatched junction nucleotides: 8. The CDR3 consists of 18 residues.

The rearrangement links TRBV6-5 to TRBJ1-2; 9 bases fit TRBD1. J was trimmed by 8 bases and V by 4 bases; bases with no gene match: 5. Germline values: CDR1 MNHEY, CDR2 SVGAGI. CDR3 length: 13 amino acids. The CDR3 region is CASSFGTGIGYTF. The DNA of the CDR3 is TGTGCCAGCAGTTTCGGGACAGGGATAGGCTACACCTTC.

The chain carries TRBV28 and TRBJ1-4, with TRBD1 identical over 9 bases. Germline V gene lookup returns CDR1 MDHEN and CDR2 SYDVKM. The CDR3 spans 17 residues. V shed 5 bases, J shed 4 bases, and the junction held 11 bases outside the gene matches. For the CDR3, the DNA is TGTGCCAGCAGTCGCTGGGGGGGGACAGGGAATAATGAAAAACTGTTTTTT. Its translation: CASSRWGGTGNNEKLFF.

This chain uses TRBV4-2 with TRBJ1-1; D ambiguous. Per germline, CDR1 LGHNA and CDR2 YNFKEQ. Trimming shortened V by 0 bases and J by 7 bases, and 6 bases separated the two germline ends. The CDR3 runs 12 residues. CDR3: CASSQDQYEAFF. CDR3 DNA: TGTGCCAGCAGCCAAGACCAGTATGAAGCTTTCTTT.

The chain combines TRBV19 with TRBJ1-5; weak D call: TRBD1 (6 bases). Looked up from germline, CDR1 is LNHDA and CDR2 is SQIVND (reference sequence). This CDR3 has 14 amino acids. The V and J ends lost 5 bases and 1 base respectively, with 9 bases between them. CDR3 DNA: TGTGCCAGTAGTCAGGGGACGAGCAATCAGCCCCAGCATTTT. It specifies CASSQGTSNQPQHF.